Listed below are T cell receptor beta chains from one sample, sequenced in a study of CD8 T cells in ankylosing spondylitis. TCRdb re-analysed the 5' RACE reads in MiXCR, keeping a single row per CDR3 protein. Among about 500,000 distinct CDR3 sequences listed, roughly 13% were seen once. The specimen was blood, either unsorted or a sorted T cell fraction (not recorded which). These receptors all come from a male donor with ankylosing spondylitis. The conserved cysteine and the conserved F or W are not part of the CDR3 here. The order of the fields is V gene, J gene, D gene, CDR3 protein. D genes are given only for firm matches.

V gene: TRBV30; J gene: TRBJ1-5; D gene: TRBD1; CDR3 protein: AWSSGQGGQPQH
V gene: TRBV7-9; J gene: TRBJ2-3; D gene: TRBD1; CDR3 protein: ASSPGTGKTSTDTQY
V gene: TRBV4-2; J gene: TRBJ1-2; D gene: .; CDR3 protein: ASSQVSDGGYT
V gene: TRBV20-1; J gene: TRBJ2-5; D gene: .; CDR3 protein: SAQRWGVPSGKETQY
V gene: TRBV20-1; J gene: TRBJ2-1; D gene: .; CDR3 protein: SATEGPYNEQF
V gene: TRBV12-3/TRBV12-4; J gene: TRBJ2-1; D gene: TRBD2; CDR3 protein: ATLAPPGLAGGNEQF
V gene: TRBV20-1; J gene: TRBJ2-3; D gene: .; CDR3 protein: SAHPGYSTDTQY
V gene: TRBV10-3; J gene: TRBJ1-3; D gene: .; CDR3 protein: AISDQGRHGNTIY
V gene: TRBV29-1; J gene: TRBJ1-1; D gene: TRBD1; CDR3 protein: SVGGDRVFSNTEAF
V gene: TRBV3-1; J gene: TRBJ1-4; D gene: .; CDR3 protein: ASSQAGWVSNEKLF
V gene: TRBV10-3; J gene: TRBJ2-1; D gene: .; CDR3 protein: AISEERSSYNEQF
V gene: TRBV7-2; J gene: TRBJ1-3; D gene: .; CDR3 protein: ASSLERRNTIY
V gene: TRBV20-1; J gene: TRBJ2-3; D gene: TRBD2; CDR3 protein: SAGEIAGYPDTQY
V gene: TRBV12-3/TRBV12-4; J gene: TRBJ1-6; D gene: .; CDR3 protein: ASSLAPRGGYNSPLH
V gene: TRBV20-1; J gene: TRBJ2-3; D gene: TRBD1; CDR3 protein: SASRTGQGADTQY
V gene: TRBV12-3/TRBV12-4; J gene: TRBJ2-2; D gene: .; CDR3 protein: ASRDINTGELF
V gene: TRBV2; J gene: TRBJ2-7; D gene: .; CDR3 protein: ASSDPESGQSYEQY
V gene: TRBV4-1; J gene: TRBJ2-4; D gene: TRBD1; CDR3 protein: ASSQPGTAKNIQY
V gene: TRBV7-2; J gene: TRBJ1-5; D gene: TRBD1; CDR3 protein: ASSLDGQANQPQH
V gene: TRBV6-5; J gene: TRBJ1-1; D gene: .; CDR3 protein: ASSSGAKGNTEAF
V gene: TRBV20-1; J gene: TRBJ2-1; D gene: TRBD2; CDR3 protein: SARVASGGVYNEQF
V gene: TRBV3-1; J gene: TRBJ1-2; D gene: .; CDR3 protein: ASSQAGAYT